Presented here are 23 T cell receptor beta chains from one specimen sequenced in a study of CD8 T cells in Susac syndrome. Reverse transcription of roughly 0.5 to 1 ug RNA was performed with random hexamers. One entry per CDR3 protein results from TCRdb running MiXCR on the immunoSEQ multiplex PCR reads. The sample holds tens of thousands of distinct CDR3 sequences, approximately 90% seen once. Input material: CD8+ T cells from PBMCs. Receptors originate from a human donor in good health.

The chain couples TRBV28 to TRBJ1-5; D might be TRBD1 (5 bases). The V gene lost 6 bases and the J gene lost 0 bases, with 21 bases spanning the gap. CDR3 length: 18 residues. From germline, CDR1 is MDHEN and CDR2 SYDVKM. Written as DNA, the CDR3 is TGTGCCAGCAGCCTTTGGGTGACAGACCTATATAGCAATCAGCCCCAGCATTTT. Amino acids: CASSLWVTDLYSNQPQHF.

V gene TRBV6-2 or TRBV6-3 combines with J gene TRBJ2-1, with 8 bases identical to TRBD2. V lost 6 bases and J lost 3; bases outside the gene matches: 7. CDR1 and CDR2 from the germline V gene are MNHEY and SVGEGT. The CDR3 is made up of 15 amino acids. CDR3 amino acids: CASSGGLAGYNEQFF. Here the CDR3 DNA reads TGTGCCAGCAGCGGTGGACTAGCTGGCTACAATGAGCAGTTCTTC.

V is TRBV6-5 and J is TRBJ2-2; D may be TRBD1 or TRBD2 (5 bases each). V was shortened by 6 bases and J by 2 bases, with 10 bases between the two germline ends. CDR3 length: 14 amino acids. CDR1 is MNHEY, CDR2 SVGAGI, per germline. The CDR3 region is CASSQGPNTGELFF. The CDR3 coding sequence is TGTGCCAGCAGCCAGGGACCCAACACCGGGGAGCTGTTTTTT.

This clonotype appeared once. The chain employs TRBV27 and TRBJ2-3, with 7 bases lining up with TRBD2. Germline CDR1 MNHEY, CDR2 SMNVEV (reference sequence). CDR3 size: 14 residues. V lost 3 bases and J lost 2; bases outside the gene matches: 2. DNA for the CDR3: TGTGCCAGCAGTTTGGGACTATACACAGATACGCAGTATTTT. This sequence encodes CASSLGLYTDTQYF.

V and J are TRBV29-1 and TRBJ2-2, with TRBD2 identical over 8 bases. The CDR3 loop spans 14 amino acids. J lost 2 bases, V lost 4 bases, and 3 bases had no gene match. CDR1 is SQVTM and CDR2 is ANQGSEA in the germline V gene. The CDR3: CSVVRGDNTGELFF. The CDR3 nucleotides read TGCAGCGTTGTGCGGGGGGATAACACCGGGGAGCTGTTTTTT.

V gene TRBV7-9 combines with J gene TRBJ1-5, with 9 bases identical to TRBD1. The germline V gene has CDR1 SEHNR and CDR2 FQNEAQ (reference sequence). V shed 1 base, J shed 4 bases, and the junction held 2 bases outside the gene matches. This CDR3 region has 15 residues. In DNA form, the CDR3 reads TGTGCCAGCAGCTTAGAGGGACAGGGTAATCAGCCCCAGCATTTT. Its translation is CASSLEGQGNQPQHF.

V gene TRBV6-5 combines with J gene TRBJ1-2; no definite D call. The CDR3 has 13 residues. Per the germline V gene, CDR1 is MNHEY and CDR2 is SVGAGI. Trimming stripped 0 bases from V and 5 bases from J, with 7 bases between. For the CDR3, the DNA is TGTGCCAGCAGTTACTCGAGCCAATATGGCTACACCTTC. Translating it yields CASSYSSQYGYTF.

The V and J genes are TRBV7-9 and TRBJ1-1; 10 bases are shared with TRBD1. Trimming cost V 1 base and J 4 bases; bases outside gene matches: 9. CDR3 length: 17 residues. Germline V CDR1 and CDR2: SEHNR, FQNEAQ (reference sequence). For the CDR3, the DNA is TGTGCCAGCAGCTTAGGGGGACAGGGGATTTTTGGCACTGAAGCTTTCTTT. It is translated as CASSLGGQGIFGTEAFF.

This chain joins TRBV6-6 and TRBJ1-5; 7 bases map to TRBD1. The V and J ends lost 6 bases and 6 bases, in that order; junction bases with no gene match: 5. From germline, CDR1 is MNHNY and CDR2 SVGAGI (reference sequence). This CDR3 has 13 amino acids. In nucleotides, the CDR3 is TGTGCCAGCAGAGCAGGGGGAAGTCAGCCCCAGCATTTT. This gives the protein CASRAGGSQPQHF.

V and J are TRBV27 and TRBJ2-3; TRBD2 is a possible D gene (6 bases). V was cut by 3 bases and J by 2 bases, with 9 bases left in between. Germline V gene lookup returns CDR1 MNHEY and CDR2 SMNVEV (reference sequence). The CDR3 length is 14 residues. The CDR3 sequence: CASSLWGLTDTQYF. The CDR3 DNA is TGTGCCAGCAGTTTGTGGGGACTCACAGATACGCAGTATTTT.

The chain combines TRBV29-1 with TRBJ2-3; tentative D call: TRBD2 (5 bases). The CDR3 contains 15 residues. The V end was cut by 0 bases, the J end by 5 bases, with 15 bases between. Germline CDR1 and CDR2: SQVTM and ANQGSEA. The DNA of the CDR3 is TGCAGCGTTGAAGATTGGGCCCCCGGGGAAGATACGCAGTATTTT. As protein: CSVEDWAPGEDTQYF.

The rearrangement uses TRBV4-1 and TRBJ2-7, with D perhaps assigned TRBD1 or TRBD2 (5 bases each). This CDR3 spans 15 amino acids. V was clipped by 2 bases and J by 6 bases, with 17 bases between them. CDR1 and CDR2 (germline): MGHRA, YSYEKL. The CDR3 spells CASSQSPGTSSEQYF. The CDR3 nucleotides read TGCGCCAGCAGCCAATCCCCAGGGACCAGCTCCGAGCAGTACTTC.

CDR3 in DNA: TGTGCCAGTAGTATAGCGAACAGGGTTTATGGCTACACCTTC. Translated: CASSIANRVYGYTF. This chain links TRBV19 with TRBJ1-2, with a tentative D call TRBD1 (6 bases). Trimming removed 1 base at V and 5 bases at J, with 11 bases between. The CDR3 is made up of 14 amino acids. Germline CDR1 is LNHDA and CDR2 is SQIVND (reference sequence).

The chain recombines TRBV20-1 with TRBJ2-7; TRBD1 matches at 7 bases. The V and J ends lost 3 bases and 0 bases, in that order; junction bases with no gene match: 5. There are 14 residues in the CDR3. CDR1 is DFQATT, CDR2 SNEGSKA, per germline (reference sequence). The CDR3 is CSASDKGASYEQYF. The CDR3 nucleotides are TGCAGTGCTAGCGACAAGGGGGCCTCCTACGAGCAGTACTTC.

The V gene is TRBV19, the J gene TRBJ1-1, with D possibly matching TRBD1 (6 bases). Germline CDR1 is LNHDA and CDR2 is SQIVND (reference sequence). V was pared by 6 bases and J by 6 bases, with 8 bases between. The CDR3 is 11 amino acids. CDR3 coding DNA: TGTGCCAGTAGGAGGACAGCTGAAGCTTTCTTT. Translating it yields CASRRTAEAFF.

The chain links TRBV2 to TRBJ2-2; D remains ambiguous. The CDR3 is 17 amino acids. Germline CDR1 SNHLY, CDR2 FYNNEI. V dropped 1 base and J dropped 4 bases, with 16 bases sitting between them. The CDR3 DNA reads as TGTGCCAGCAGTGAAGTGCAAGCCACCTGGGTCACCGGGGAGCTGTTTTTT. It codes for CASSEVQATWVTGELFF. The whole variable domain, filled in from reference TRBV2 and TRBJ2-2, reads EPEVTQTPSHQVTQMGQEVILRCVPISNHLYFYWYRQILGQKVEFLVSFYNNEISEKSEIFDDQFSVERPDGSNFTLKIRSTKLEDSAMYFCASSEVQATWVTGELFFGEGSRLTVL.

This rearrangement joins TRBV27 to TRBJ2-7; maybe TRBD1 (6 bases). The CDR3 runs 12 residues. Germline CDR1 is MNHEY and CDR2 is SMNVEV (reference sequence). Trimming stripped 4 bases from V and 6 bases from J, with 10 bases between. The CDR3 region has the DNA TGTGCCAGCAGTTCCACCAGGGGCGAGCAGTACTTC. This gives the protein CASSSTRGEQYF.

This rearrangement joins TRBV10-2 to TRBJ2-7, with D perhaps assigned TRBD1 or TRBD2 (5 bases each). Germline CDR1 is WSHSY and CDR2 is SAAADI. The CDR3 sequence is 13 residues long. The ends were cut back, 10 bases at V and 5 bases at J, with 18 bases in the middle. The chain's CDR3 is CATEVGRRDEQYF. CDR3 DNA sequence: TGCGCCACAGAGGTGGGACGCCGCGACGAGCAGTACTTC.

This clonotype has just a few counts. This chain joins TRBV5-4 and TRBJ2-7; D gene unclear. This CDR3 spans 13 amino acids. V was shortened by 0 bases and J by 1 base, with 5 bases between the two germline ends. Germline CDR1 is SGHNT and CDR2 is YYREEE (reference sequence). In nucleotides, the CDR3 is TGTGCCAGCAGCTTGGTACCTTCCTACGAGCAGTACTTC. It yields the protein CASSLVPSYEQYF.

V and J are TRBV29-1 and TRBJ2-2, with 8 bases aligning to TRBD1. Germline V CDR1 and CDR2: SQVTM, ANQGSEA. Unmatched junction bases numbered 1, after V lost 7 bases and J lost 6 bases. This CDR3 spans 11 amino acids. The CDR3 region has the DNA TGCAGCGCACAGGGGGCCGGGGAGCTGTTTTTT. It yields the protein CSAQGAGELFF.

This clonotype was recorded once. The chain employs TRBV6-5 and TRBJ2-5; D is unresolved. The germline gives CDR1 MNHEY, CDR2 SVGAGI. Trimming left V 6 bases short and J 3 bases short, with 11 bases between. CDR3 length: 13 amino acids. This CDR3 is CASSNRAEETQYF. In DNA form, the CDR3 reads TGTGCCAGCAGCAACCGGGCTGAAGAGACCCAGTACTTC.

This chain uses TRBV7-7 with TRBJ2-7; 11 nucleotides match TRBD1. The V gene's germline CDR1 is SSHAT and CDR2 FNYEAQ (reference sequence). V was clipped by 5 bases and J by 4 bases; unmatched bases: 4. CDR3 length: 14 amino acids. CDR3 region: CASSARDRGYEQYF. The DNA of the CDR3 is TGTGCCAGCAGCGCCCGGGACAGGGGGTACGAGCAGTACTTC.

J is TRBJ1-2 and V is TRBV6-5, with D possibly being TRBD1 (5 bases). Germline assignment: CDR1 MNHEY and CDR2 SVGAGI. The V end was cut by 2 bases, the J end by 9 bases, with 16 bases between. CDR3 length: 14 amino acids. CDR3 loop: CASSYADTGPSYTF. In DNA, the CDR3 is TGTGCCAGCAGTTACGCAGACACGGGACCTAGCTACACCTTC.